The present T cell receptor beta chain was sequenced within a study of T-cell reconstitution after alpha-beta-depleted transplantation in children. This clonotype was seen many times. The CDR3 is made up of 15 amino acids. V shed 5 bases and J shed 7 bases, with 18 bases lying between them. The germline V gene has CDR1 MDHEN and CDR2 SYDVKM. Preparation of the TCRbeta library involved a method that used unique molecular identifiers. In TCRdb, the PCR reads were re-called with MiXCR into one record per CDR3 protein. The top ten hold approximately 1% of the sample, which has about 690,000 distinct CDR3 sequences, roughly 15% seen once.

Sequenced here: PBMCs from the stem cell graft donor, sampled from the stem cell graft. V usage is TRBV28 and J usage is TRBJ2-1, with D perhaps matching TRBD1 (6 bases). The origin of this receptor is a human donor who donated a stem cell graft to a child with acute myeloid leukemia. The CDR3 nucleotides are TGTGCCAGCAGTCCACCTCACAGGGTCGGAAATGAGCAGTTCTTC. Residues: CASSPPHRVGNEQFF.